This TCR beta chain comes out of a study of identical twins. Study findings and constraints: Instead of following the same donors, the conclusions were based on cross-sectional statistical analysis.

TCRdb re-analysed the 5' RACE reads in MiXCR, keeping a single row per CDR3 protein. The sample consists of about 890,000 distinct CDR3 sequences, around an eighth of them appearing once. Every donor was a healthy Caucasian. This clonotype was seen a handful of times. What it binds is not known. The CDR3 loop spans 15 amino acids. The V and J ends lost 3 bases and 2 bases, in that order; junction bases with no gene match: 7. Looked up from germline, CDR1 is SGHKS and CDR2 is YYEKEE (reference sequence). This same sample was also taken into another study, of yellow fever vaccine responses in identical twins.

The sample taken for sequencing was PBMCs. The chain combines TRBV5-5 with TRBJ2-5, with 7 nucleotides matching TRBD2. The origin of this receptor is a woman between 18 and 29 years old in good health. The CDR3 sequence: CASSSLASGQETQYF. Written as DNA, the CDR3 is TGTGCCAGCAGCTCCTTGGCTAGCGGACAAGAGACCCAGTACTTC.